Below, 21 T cell receptor beta chains from the same sample are listed, as sequenced in a study of CD8 T cells in ankylosing spondylitis. TCRdb passed the 5' RACE reads through MiXCR, listing each CDR3 protein once. The table shows 40,000 or so distinct CDR3 sequences, with about a tenth occurring only once. Sequencing was performed on blood, either unsorted or a sorted T cell fraction (not recorded which). These receptors all come from a male donor with ankylosing spondylitis or in good health (not recorded which).

This clonotype came up many times. V and J are TRBV5-6 and TRBJ2-1, with D hard to call. CDR1 and CDR2 (germline): SGHDT, YYEEEE. V shed 7 bases and J shed 8 bases, with 13 bases lying between them. The CDR3 spans 12 residues. DNA for the CDR3: TGTGCCAGCTCCACGCTCGGAGATGAGCAGTTCTTC. It is translated as CASSTLGDEQFF.

This clonotype showed up many times. At one end, the junction sequence differs from germline, possibly due to a read error. The rearrangement uses TRBV7-7 and TRBJ2-7, with D possibly TRBD2 on 5 matching bases. The CDR3 contains 19 residues. Germline CDR1 SSHAT, CDR2 FNYEAQ (reference sequence). CDR3 sequence reads: CASSLWGKLAPNVAYEQYF. In DNA, the CDR3 is TGTGCTAGCAGCTTATGGGGTAAGCTAGCCCCAAACGTCGCGTACGAGCAGTACTTC. Variable domain in full (rest from reference TRBV7-7 and TRBJ2-7): GAGVSQSPRYKVTKRGQDVTLRCDPISSHATLYWYQQALGQGPEFLTYFNYEAQPDKSGLPSDRFSAERPEGSISTLTIQRTEQRDSAMYRCASSLWGKLAPNVAYEQYFGPGTRLTVT.

The table lists this clonotype with many counts. The J gene is TRBJ2-5, the V gene TRBV29-1; D unresolved. V lost 5 bases and J lost 0, with 10 bases in between. The CDR3 has 13 amino acids. Germline V lookup: CDR1 SQVTM, CDR2 ANQGSEA. CDR3 loop: CSVSAGHQETQYF. CDR3 bases: TGCAGCGTTTCAGCCGGGCACCAAGAGACCCAGTACTTC.

This clonotype occurred many times. This chain connects TRBV4-2 to TRBJ2-1; D is ambiguous. V lost 1 base and J lost 7, with 11 bases in between. Germline V gene data show CDR1 as LGHNA and CDR2 as YNFKEQ. CDR3 length: 14 amino acids. The CDR3 DNA sequence: TGTGCCAGCAGCCAAGGGGCTGGCCAGAATGAGCAGTTCTTC. This codes for CASSQGAGQNEQFF.

This sequence joins TRBV24-1 and TRBJ2-2; TRBD1 matches 8 bases. This CDR3 has 15 amino acids. CDR1 is KGHDR, CDR2 SFDVKD, per germline. After removal of 9 bases from V and 0 bases from J, the junction contained 5 bases not matched to a gene. The CDR3 reads CATSGTGANTGELFF. CDR3 in DNA: TGTGCCACCTCCGGGACAGGAGCGAACACCGGGGAGCTGTTTTTT.

In its sample, this clonotype was seen many times. The V call is TRBV7-9, the J call TRBJ2-2; D possibly corresponds to TRBD1 (6 bases). The CDR3 spans 14 residues. V lost 3 bases to trimming and J lost 6 bases, with 11 bases between them. Germline values: CDR1 SEHNR, CDR2 FQNEAQ (reference sequence). CDR3 protein: CASSFGQGSGELFF. The CDR3 bases are TGTGCCAGCAGCTTCGGTCAGGGGTCCGGGGAGCTGTTTTTT.

The gene calls are TRBV23-1 and TRBJ2-2; no reliable D call. TRBV23-1 is reported as an ORF; its role is uncertain. The CDR3 has 16 amino acids. V was pared by 8 bases and J by 17 bases, with 33 bases between. The CDR3 DNA is TGCGCCAGCCGCGTGACGTACACCCCGGGCCCCTCTGCTGTTTTTTTT. It encodes CASRVTYTPGPSAVFF.

This clonotype was detected ten times or more. The chain carries TRBV4-3 and TRBJ2-1, with a weak D call TRBD2 (6 bases). With 0 bases removed from V and 0 bases from J, the gap between germline ends came to 12 bases. Per germline, CDR1 LGHNA and CDR2 YSLEER. The CDR3 runs 17 residues. DNA for the CDR3: TGCGCCAGCAGCCAAGATTGGGTGGGGGGCTCCTACAATGAGCAGTTCTTC. Protein: CASSQDWVGGSYNEQFF.

The sample holds many counts of this clonotype. The chain uses TRBV20-1 and TRBJ2-1; 11 positions match TRBD1. The V gene end was trimmed by 3 bases and the J gene end by 0 bases; junction bases not matched to a gene: 7. This CDR3 has 17 amino acids. Germline lookup yields CDR1 DFQATT and CDR2 SNEGSKA (reference sequence). This CDR3 reads CSASGQGALGSYNEQFF. Written as DNA, the CDR3 is TGCAGTGCTAGTGGACAGGGGGCACTTGGCTCCTACAATGAGCAGTTCTTC.

This clonotype was seen at least ten times. The CDR3 DNA reads TGTGCCAGCAGGAACGGGCTAGACCTCGGCAATGAGCAGTTCTTC. Its protein product is CASRNGLDLGNEQFF. The V gene is TRBV6-1, the J gene TRBJ2-1; unclear D gene. This CDR3 spans 15 amino acids. The germline V gene has CDR1 MNHNS and CDR2 SASEGT. V shed 6 bases and J shed 6 bases, with 18 bases lying between them.

In its sample, this clonotype was seen many times. One junction end disagrees with the germline gene, perhaps due to a read error. The rearrangement joins TRBV29-1 to TRBJ2-7, with D perhaps being TRBD1 or TRBD2 (7 bases each). The CDR3 has 12 residues. Germline V gene lookup returns CDR1 SQVTM and CDR2 ANQGSEA. CDR3 nucleotides: TGCAGCGTAGGAGACAGGGACTACGGGCAGTACTTC. Translating gives CSVGDRDYGQYF.

In this sample, this clonotype turned up many times. The J gene is TRBJ1-6, the V gene TRBV10-3, with TRBD1 identical over 7 bases. The V gene end was trimmed by 5 bases and the J gene end by 7 bases; junction bases not matched to a gene: 8. Germline assignment: CDR1 ENHRY and CDR2 SYGVKD. The CDR3 is 15 amino acids. CDR3 protein: CAISFGQESNSPLHF. DNA of the CDR3: TGTGCCATCAGTTTCGGACAGGAAAGCAATTCACCCCTCCACTTT.

V gene TRBV6-2 or TRBV6-3 combines with J gene TRBJ1-1; TRBD1 is a possible D gene (5 bases). Germline loops: CDR1 MNHEY, CDR2 SVGEGT. The CDR3 is 12 amino acids. The germline V and J ends were trimmed by 8 bases and 7 bases, with 14 bases remaining between them. As DNA, the CDR3 is TGTGCCAGCGGGACGGCGAGAGGTGAAGCTTTCTTT. The encoded protein is CASGTARGEAFF.

This clonotype was seen at least ten times. The rearrangement uses TRBV12-3 or TRBV12-4 and TRBJ2-6; tentatively, D is TRBD2 (5 bases). With 8 bases removed from V and 1 base from J, the gap between germline ends came to 9 bases. This CDR3 has 14 amino acids. In DNA form, the CDR3 reads TGTGCCAGCCACCCGGGATCTGGGGCCAACGTCCTGACTTTC. It encodes CASHPGSGANVLTF.

This clonotype was seen ten or more times. The genes are TRBV6-1 and TRBJ2-4; the D gene is possibly TRBD2 (7 bases). The CDR3 covers 15 residues. CDR1 MNHNS and CDR2 SASEGT come from the germline V gene. V was trimmed by 6 bases and J by 7 bases, leaving 19 bases between them. The CDR3 reads CASSKGGATGNIQYF. CDR3 nucleotides: TGTGCCAGCAGCAAGGGGGGGGCAACTGGGAACATTCAGTACTTC.

The rearrangement uses TRBV13 and TRBJ2-2; 7 bases align to TRBD2. CDR3 size: 16 residues. V shed 5 bases, J shed 0 bases, and the junction held 6 bases outside the gene matches. Germline CDR1 is PRHDT and CDR2 is FYEKMQ (reference sequence). Written as DNA, the CDR3 is TGTGCCAGCAGCACCGTCGGGACTACGAACACCGGGGAGCTGTTTTTT. This translates into CASSTVGTTNTGELFF.

The rearrangement links TRBV30 to TRBJ2-2, with D perhaps matching TRBD1 or TRBD2 (7 bases each). V gave up 1 base and J gave up 3 bases, with 15 bases separating them. The V gene's germline CDR1 is GTSNPN and CDR2 SVGIG (reference sequence). The CDR3 has 16 amino acids. The CDR3 DNA is TGTGCCTGGAGTGGGCCAGGGGGGGGGTACACCGGGGAGCTGTTTTTT. Protein: CAWSGPGGGYTGELFF.

This clonotype came up many times. The chain is built from TRBV7-3 and TRBJ2-3, with a possible D match to TRBD2 (5 bases). The CDR3 sequence is 16 residues long. The V gene's germline CDR1 is SGHTA and CDR2 FQGTGA. The V gene lost 5 bases and the J gene lost 0 bases, with 15 bases spanning the gap. The CDR3 here is CASSLTRTSSTDTQYF. The DNA of the CDR3 is TGTGCCAGCAGCCTCACTAGAACCTCCAGCACAGATACGCAGTATTTT.

This rearrangement joins TRBV14 to TRBJ2-5; D unclear. Germline values: CDR1 SGHDN, CDR2 FVKESK. Trimming took 1 base from V and 1 from J, leaving 4 bases between them. The CDR3 is made up of 13 amino acids. Here the CDR3 reads CASSQVRQETQYF. The DNA for the CDR3 is TGTGCCAGCAGCCAAGTCCGCCAAGAGACCCAGTACTTC.

This clonotype was counted ten times or more. The rearrangement uses TRBV7-9 and TRBJ1-1; tentatively, D is TRBD1 (6 bases). The germline gives CDR1 SEHNR, CDR2 FQNEAQ (reference sequence). Trimming shortened V by 5 bases and J by 6 bases, and 13 bases separated the two germline ends. The CDR3 covers 13 residues. The CDR3 loop reads CASSASTGSEAFF. CDR3 nucleotide sequence: TGTGCCAGCAGCGCATCCACAGGGTCTGAAGCTTTCTTT.

This clonotype occurred many times. V and J are TRBV20-1 and TRBJ2-3; 7 positions match TRBD1. The CDR3 is made up of 12 amino acids. From germline, CDR1 is DFQATT and CDR2 SNEGSKA (reference sequence). The V gene end was trimmed by 5 bases and the J gene end by 9 bases; junction bases not matched to a gene: 8. This CDR3 is CSAARDRQTQYF. CDR3 nucleotides: TGCAGTGCTGCCCGGGACAGACAGACGCAGTATTTT.